This TCR beta chain was profiled in a study of T cells in Graves' hyperthyroidism and ophthalmopathy. Using RNA transcripts as the source, TCR beta CDR3 regions were amplified. First-round RT-PCR of the TCR CDR3 relied on the HTBI primer set. TCRdb redid the calling of the multiplex PCR reads with MiXCR, one entry per CDR3 protein. This sample yields some 510,000 distinct CDR3 sequences, of which about 43% are seen a single time; approximately 8.2% belongs to the top ten. Trimming pared 3 bases from V and 6 bases from J, leaving 15 bases between. Germline assignment: CDR1 SGDLS and CDR2 YYNGEE. The CDR3 runs 14 residues.

The origin of this receptor is a woman in her late teens or twenties with Graves' hyperthyroidism. The V gene is TRBV9, the J gene TRBJ2-5; a possible D gene is TRBD1 (6 bases). Sequenced input: peripheral blood or thyroid tissue (not recorded which). The CDR3 region is CASSARQDSQTQYF. The CDR3 DNA is TGTGCCAGCAGCGCCCGACAGGACAGCCAGACCCAGTACTTC.